This T cell receptor beta chain is from a study of OX40 agonist ivuxolimab in advanced cancers. Across the study: Patients received the agonistic anti-OX40 (CD134) antibody ivuxolimab. Partial responses were seen in three patients, one with hepatocellular carcinoma and two with cutaneous melanoma. Enrolled patients in dose escalation had cancers that were hepatocellular carcinoma, melanoma, renal cell or head and neck cancer.

Points on this clone: Its antigen is currently unknown.

CDR3 length: 15 amino acids. Germline CDR1 and CDR2: SGHRS and YFSETQ. The junction had 3 bases not matched to a gene; V was cut back by 7 bases and J by 2 bases. Profiled with immunoSEQ multiplex PCR; TCRdb holds only in-frame clones, not every one. The sample has tens of thousands of clones, 80% to 90% seen once; the top ten hold 4% to 4.5%. Broader study findings: Partial responders at 0.1-3.0 mg/kg had among the lowest clonal expansion.

The sequence was collected from an adult with an advanced solid tumor such as melanoma, head and neck, liver or kidney cancer. Source: CD4+ or CD8+ T cells sorted from blood, taken in a trial of the OX40 agonist ivuxolimab. The V and J genes are TRBV5-1 and TRBJ2-3; TRBD2 matches at 14 bases. The CDR3 DNA sequence: TGCGCCAGCGGACTAGCGGGAGGATACACAGATACGCAGTATTTT. Its protein is CASGLAGGYTDTQYF.